This entry features one T cell receptor (beta chain) sequence. The CDR3 is 15 amino acids. Trimming shortened V by 0 bases and J by 4 bases, and 11 bases separated the two germline ends. Germline lookup yields CDR1 SGHTA and CDR2 FQGTGA. The data stem from a study of blood T cell repertoires in COVID-19. In the original workflow: Amplification of reference gene primers was used by the study to estimate nucleated cell counts. Here immunoSEQ multiplex PCR was the method, and the copy in TCRdb shows in-frame clones only, minus some. The V and J calls and clone size were taken over from that table, and D and trimming were inferred from the DNA. This table has 150,000 to 200,000 clones, approximately 90% appearing once.

Sequencing was carried out using peripheral blood. The chain carries TRBV7-3 and TRBJ2-3; TRBD2 might be the D (6 bases). The receptor was derived from a man aged 60-69 years with acute or convalescent COVID-19. The DNA of the CDR3 is TGTGCCAGCAGCTTAACGCGAGGGGAGGCAGATACGCAGTATTTT. Protein sequence: CASSLTRGEADTQYF.